What follows are 4 T cell receptor beta chains derived from one specimen sequenced in a study of T cell clonotyping in hematopoietic cell transplantation (TCRdb year 2021). Library construction relied on the immunoSEQ multiplex PCR assay. The clones in this table, taken by TCRdb from immuneACCESS, are in-frame only. Not every clone is retained; where verified, under half of the shortfall comes from an unresolved V gene, and the cause of the rest is unknown. The sample has roughly 13,000 clones on record, over 80% of them singletons. Approximately 17% of the sample is held by the ten biggest clonotypes. Reading the label with the study, this specimen's time point is: recipient sample about 28 days before transplant, after cytoreduction. Sequencing was performed on peripheral blood mononuclear cells, taken before stem cell transplant. All receptors come from a man between 60 and 70 years old with acute myeloid leukemia. Some clones in this sample may be carry-over from other donors' samples.

V usage is TRBV6-6 and J usage is TRBJ1-5; D remains ambiguous. CDR1 is MNHNY and CDR2 is SVGAGI in the germline V gene (reference sequence). Between the trimmed V and J ends, which lost 10 bases and 4 bases, there was a span of 17 bases. The CDR3 spans 14 residues. In nucleotides, the CDR3 is TGTGCCACCAAACCCATCGGGGAAAATCAGCCCCAGCATTTT. Its protein is CATKPIGENQPQHF.

This chain links TRBV6-1 with TRBJ1-6; a weak D match, TRBD1 (6 bases). Per germline, CDR1 MNHNS and CDR2 SASEGT. Between the trimmed V and J ends, which lost 7 bases and 9 bases, there was a span of 16 bases. The CDR3 has 14 amino acids. CDR3 region: CASTEGGVSSPLHF. In nucleotides, the CDR3 is TGTGCCAGCACCGAAGGGGGAGTCAGTTCACCCCTCCACTTT.

This rearrangement joins TRBV19 to TRBJ2-7; no firm D call. Germline values: CDR1 LNHDA, CDR2 SQIVND (reference sequence). This CDR3 region has 12 residues. V was trimmed by 5 bases and J by 3 bases, leaving 8 bases between them. The DNA for the CDR3 is TGTGCCAGTAGTCCCAACAGCTACGAGCAGTACTTC. Amino acids: CASSPNSYEQYF.

This clone showed up just once. The chain employs TRBV4-1 and TRBJ1-2, with D uncertain. V was pared by 4 bases and J by 5 bases, with 17 bases between. This CDR3 region has 15 residues. The germline gives CDR1 MGHRA, CDR2 YSYEKL. The CDR3 protein is CASSLSLSQTYGYTF. DNA of the CDR3: TGCGCCAGCAGCCTCAGCCTTAGCCAAACTTATGGCTACACCTTC.